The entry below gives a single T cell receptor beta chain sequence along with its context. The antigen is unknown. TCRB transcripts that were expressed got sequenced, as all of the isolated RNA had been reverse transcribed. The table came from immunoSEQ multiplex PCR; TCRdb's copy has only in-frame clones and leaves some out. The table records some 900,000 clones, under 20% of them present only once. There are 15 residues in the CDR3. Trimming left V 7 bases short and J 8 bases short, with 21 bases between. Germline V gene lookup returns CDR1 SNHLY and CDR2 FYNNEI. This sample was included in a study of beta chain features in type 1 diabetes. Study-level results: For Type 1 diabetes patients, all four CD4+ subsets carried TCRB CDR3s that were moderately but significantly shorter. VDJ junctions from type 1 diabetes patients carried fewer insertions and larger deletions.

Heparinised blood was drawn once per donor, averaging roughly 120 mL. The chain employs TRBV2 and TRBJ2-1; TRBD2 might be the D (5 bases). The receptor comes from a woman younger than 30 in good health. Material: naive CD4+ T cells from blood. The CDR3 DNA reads TGTGCCAGCAAAAGCGGTCATGCAGGCACCGATGAGCAGTTCTTC. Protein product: CASKSGHAGTDEQFF.